The rows below give T cell receptor beta chains drawn from one sample of a study of T-cell memory formation after mild COVID-19. In TCRdb, the 5' RACE reads were re-called with MiXCR into one record per CDR3 protein. The sample comprises about 560,000 distinct CDR3 sequences, about 22% of which are singletons, and 7% to 9% rests with the top ten. The specimen was PBMCs or a T cell subset sorted from them (not recorded which). The receptors come from an adult woman who had mild COVID-19 (a few samples of this study predate the infection). Cell type and time point are not known. Each CDR3 is given with its conserved first and last residue. Fields, in order: J gene, D gene, clone size, V gene, CDR3 protein, CDR3 DNA. D genes are given only for firm matches. Clone size is stated in some rows and not others, as once, few, many or a class when expanded.

TRBJ2-7 - - TRBV12-3/TRBV12-4 CASSAPGVYEQYF TGTGCCAGCAGTGCCCCGGGGGTCTACGAGCAGTACTTC
TRBJ2-7 - - TRBV28 CASSSDWGGEQYF TGTGCCAGCAGTTCCGACTGGGGTGGCGAGCAGTACTTC
TRBJ2-5 - few TRBV9 CASSVGQGPQETQYF TGTGCCAGCAGCGTAGGCCAGGGACCCCAAGAGACCCAGTACTTC
TRBJ1-5 - - TRBV15 CATSTATRNQPQHF TGTGCCACCAGCACGGCCACCCGCAATCAGCCCCAGCATTTT
TRBJ2-3 TRBD2 few TRBV20-1 CSARSSGRAGSTDTQYF TGCAGTGCTAGATCTAGCGGGAGGGCCGGCAGCACAGATACGCAGTATTTT
TRBJ2-7 TRBD2 few TRBV18 CASSPLQGTSGAGEQYF TGTGCCAGCTCACCTTTACAGGGGACTAGCGGGGCTGGGGAGCAGTACTTC
TRBJ2-2 - few TRBV3-1 CASRKENTGELFF TGTGCCAGCAGAAAGGAGAACACCGGGGAGCTGTTTTTT
TRBJ2-1 TRBD2 few TRBV9 CASSEPLGGRDYNEQFF TGTGCCAGCAGCGAGCCCCTAGGCGGGAGGGATTACAATGAGCAGTTCTTC
TRBJ2-5 TRBD2 - TRBV12-3/TRBV12-4 CASVLGTSVQETQYF TGTGCCAGCGTCCTAGGGACTAGCGTGCAAGAGACCCAGTACTTC
TRBJ2-6 - - TRBV6-5 CASSYSGAHSGANVLTF TGTGCCAGCAGTTATTCCGGGGCGCACTCTGGGGCCAACGTCCTGACTTTC
TRBJ2-7 TRBD1 - TRBV7-6 CASSQAGTGLYEQYF TGTGCCAGCAGCCAAGCAGGGACAGGGCTCTACGAGCAGTACTTC
TRBJ2-7 TRBD1 few TRBV20-1 CSARTGTGVVQYF TGCAGTGCTAGAACCGGGACAGGGGTGGTGCAGTACTTC
TRBJ1-2 - - TRBV7-2 CASSYGDSGVYGYTF TGTGCCAGCAGCTACGGTGACAGTGGGGTCTATGGCTACACCTTC
TRBJ2-7 - few TRBV6-5 CASSYSGHTYEQYF TGTGCCAGCAGTTACTCGGGCCATACCTACGAGCAGTACTTC
TRBJ1-2 - many TRBV5-6 CASSLDPGMVGGYTF TGTGCCAGCAGCTTGGATCCAGGGATGGTCGGGGGCTACACCTTC
TRBJ2-1 - once TRBV19 CASSIVGLTATYNEQFF TGTGCCAGTAGTATAGTAGGGCTTACGGCCACCTACAATGAGCAGTTCTTC
TRBJ1-1 TRBD1 - TRBV6-5 CASSYLATGTGTEAFF TGTGCCAGCAGTTACCTGGCGACAGGGACCGGAACTGAAGCTTTCTTT
TRBJ1-3 - few TRBV6-5 CASSYSREPTGNTIYF TGTGCCAGCAGTTACAGCAGGGAGCCGACTGGAAACACCATATATTTT
TRBJ1-6 TRBD1 - TRBV5-1 CASQGQGDSPLHF TGCGCCAGCCAAGGGCAGGGGGATTCACCCCTCCACTTT
TRBJ2-7 TRBD1 few TRBV9 CASARTGSYEQYF TGTGCCAGCGCTAGGACAGGCTCTTACGAGCAGTACTTC
TRBJ1-5 - few TRBV12-3/TRBV12-4 CASSSPSGEAQHF TGTGCCAGCAGCTCACCGAGTGGGGAAGCCCAGCATTTT
TRBJ2-5 TRBD1 - TRBV7-7 CASSARDREGETQYF TGTGCCAGCAGCGCCCGGGACAGGGAGGGAGAGACCCAGTACTTC
TRBJ2-7 - - TRBV6-1 CASSADTAYEQYF TGTGCCAGCAGTGCGGACACCGCCTACGAGCAGTACTTC
TRBJ2-6 - - TRBV30 CAWVNRLARFTGANVLTF TGTGCCTGGGTGAACCGGCTAGCGCGTTTCACTGGGGCCAACGTCCTGACTTTC
TRBJ2-2 - - TRBV12-3/TRBV12-4 CASRGGLEAGELFF TGTGCCAGCAGGGGGGGCCTGGAGGCCGGGGAGCTGTTTTTT
TRBJ2-3 TRBD1 - TRBV24-1 CATSGQGIDTQYF TGTGCCACCAGCGGACAGGGGATCGATACGCAGTATTTT
TRBJ2-1 - once TRBV7-2 CASSPRVNEQFF TGTGCCAGCAGCCCAAGGGTCAATGAGCAGTTCTTC
TRBJ1-4 - - TRBV20-1 CSATGPGYEKLFF TGCAGTGCTACAGGGCCCGGTTATGAAAAACTGTTTTTT
TRBJ1-5 - - TRBV20-1 CSASGGQPQHF TGCAGTGCTAGTGGGGGCCAGCCCCAGCATTTT
TRBJ2-7 TRBD1 - TRBV19 CASSIPGQGNSYEQYF TGTGCCAGTAGTATACCGGGACAGGGGAACTCCTACGAGCAGTACTTC
TRBJ1-2 TRBD1 - TRBV5-1 CASSAGTGYGYTF TGCGCCAGCAGCGCCGGGACAGGGTATGGCTACACCTTC
TRBJ2-7 - few TRBV20-1 CSARDQRRQPMNEQYF TGCAGTGCTAGAGATCAGCGTAGACAGCCGATGAACGAGCAGTACTTC
TRBJ1-6 TRBD1 once TRBV20-1 CSAGDRGDNSPLHF TGCAGTGCTGGGGACAGGGGGGATAATTCACCCCTCCACTTT
TRBJ1-4 - - TRBV7-2 CASSSVWANEKLFF TGTGCCAGCAGCTCCGTTTGGGCTAATGAAAAACTGTTTTTT
TRBJ2-7 - few TRBV4-1 CASSQVRGGIYEQYF TGCGCCAGCAGCCAAGTGAGAGGGGGGATCTACGAGCAGTACTTC
TRBJ2-1 - - TRBV12-3/TRBV12-4 CASNLPVGSQRGREQFF TGTGCCAGCAACCTCCCGGTCGGGTCACAGAGAGGGAGGGAGCAGTTCTTC
TRBJ2-2 - - TRBV9 CASSAPGGSTGELFF TGTGCCAGCAGTGCTCCCGGGGGTAGCACCGGGGAGCTGTTTTTT
TRBJ2-3 TRBD1 - TRBV7-7 CASSLALGTGGPDTQYF TGTGCTAGCAGCTTAGCTCTCGGGACAGGTGGGCCAGATACGCAGTATTTT
TRBJ2-7 TRBD2 - TRBV4-1 CASSQVPSGANYEQYF TGCGCCAGCAGCCAAGTCCCGAGCGGGGCAAACTACGAGCAGTACTTC
TRBJ1-3 - - TRBV4-1 CASSQREGPGNTIYF TGCGCCAGCAGCCAAAGGGAGGGCCCTGGAAACACCATATATTTT
TRBJ2-1 TRBD1 few TRBV11-1 CASSSYPRDSGYNEQFF TGTGCCAGCAGCTCATACCCCCGGGACAGTGGATACAATGAGCAGTTCTTC
TRBJ2-7 - few TRBV20-1 CSARKTWDEQYF TGCAGTGCTAGAAAGACCTGGGACGAGCAGTACTTC
TRBJ2-2 TRBD1 - TRBV12-3/TRBV12-4 CANLGTEAGELFF TGTGCCAACCTCGGGACAGAGGCCGGGGAGCTGTTTTTT
TRBJ2-1 - many TRBV5-6 CASSPGDNPYNEQFF TGTGCCAGCAGCCCAGGGGACAACCCCTACAATGAGCAGTTCTTC
TRBJ2-6 - - TRBV5-6 CASSRSFSGANVLTF TGTGCCAGCAGCCGTTCTTTCTCTGGGGCCAACGTCCTGACTTTC
TRBJ2-2 TRBD1 - TRBV12-3/TRBV12-4 CASRWDSTNTGELFF TGTGCCAGCAGATGGGACAGCACGAACACCGGGGAGCTGTTTTTT
TRBJ2-3 - - TRBV24-1 CATSDSGTSSTDTQYF TGTGCCACCAGTGATTCTGGGACATCTAGCACAGATACGCAGTATTTT
TRBJ1-1 - - TRBV12-3/TRBV12-4 CASSFSWRETEAFF TGTGCCAGCAGTTTTAGTTGGCGTGAGACTGAAGCTTTCTTT
TRBJ1-2 TRBD1 few TRBV7-9 CASSSGTGVYGYTF TGTGCCAGCAGCTCAGGGACAGGGGTCTATGGCTACACCTTC
TRBJ1-5 TRBD1 - TRBV12-3/TRBV12-4 CASSRQGNNQPQHF TGTGCCAGCAGCCGACAGGGTAACAATCAGCCCCAGCATTTT
TRBJ2-1 TRBD1 few TRBV5-4 CASSSTGQNYNEQFF TGTGCCAGCAGCTCTACGGGACAGAACTACAATGAGCAGTTCTTC
TRBJ2-3 - many TRBV11-2 CASSDPARGTDTQYF TGTGCCAGCAGCGACCCAGCTAGGGGCACAGATACGCAGTATTTT
TRBJ2-3 - - TRBV4-2 CASSQDKTEPTDTQYF TGTGCCAGCAGCCAAGATAAGACGGAACCCACAGATACGCAGTATTTT
TRBJ2-1 - few TRBV6-5 CASKLPRDRHYNEQFF TGTGCCAGCAAGTTACCGCGGGACAGACACTACAATGAGCAGTTCTTC